These 30 T cell receptor beta chains originate from one sample sequenced in a study of beta chain features in type 1 diabetes. Reverse transcribing all isolated RNA meant expressed TCRB transcripts were sequenced. Some clones are missing from TCRdb's copy, which holds only in-frame ones; the method was immunoSEQ multiplex PCR. The repertoire holds about 270,000 clones, with roughly 13% as singletons. Source material: naive CD4+ T cells from blood. These receptors were collected from a woman in her 40s in good health.

The J gene is TRBJ2-7, the V gene TRBV5-8; no clear D. Germline assignment: CDR1 SGHTS and CDR2 YDEGEE. The V end was cut by 3 bases, the J end by 1 base, with 2 bases between. CDR3 length equals 11 residues. This CDR3 is CASSSSYEQYF. The DNA of the CDR3 is TGTGCCAGCAGCTCGTCCTACGAGCAGTACTTC.

The J gene is TRBJ1-5, the V gene TRBV5-1; no clear D gene. V lost 4 bases and J 6 bases, leaving 14 bases between the germline ends. The CDR3 is made up of 14 amino acids. Germline CDR1 reads SGHRS; CDR2 reads YFSETQ. The CDR3 spells CASSDGEVGQPQHF. DNA of the CDR3: TGCGCCAGCAGCGACGGGGAAGTTGGTCAGCCCCAGCATTTT.

This clone was counted only a few times. The CDR3 nucleotides read TGTGCCAGCAGTTTACCCTCGGCAGGGGTCAGCAATCAGCCCCAGCATTTT. It translates to CASSLPSAGVSNQPQHF. The J gene is TRBJ1-5, the V gene TRBV28; weak D call: TRBD1 (6 bases). The germline V and J ends were trimmed by 2 bases and 1 base, with 15 bases remaining between them. The CDR3 has 17 residues. CDR1 is MDHEN, CDR2 SYDVKM, per germline.

This clone was seen at least ten times. Within the sample, other DNA sequences also encode this same CDR3. The gene calls are TRBV18 and TRBJ2-1; D ambiguous. In germline, CDR1 is KGHSH, CDR2 LQKENI. Trimming left V 0 bases short and J 4 bases short, with 7 bases between. The CDR3 consists of 14 residues. CDR3 nucleotide sequence: TGTGCCAGCTCACCACCGTCGGTTTACAATGAGCAGTTCTTC. Translated, it gives CASSPPSVYNEQFF.

The J gene is TRBJ1-2, the V gene TRBV5-1; 7 nucleotides line up with TRBD1. Trimming removed 0 bases from V and 3 bases from J; junction bases left unmatched: 5. CDR1 is SGHRS and CDR2 is YFSETQ in the germline V gene. The CDR3 has 15 amino acids. The CDR3 loop is CASSLARGEYYGYTF. The CDR3 nucleotides read TGCGCCAGCAGCTTGGCCAGGGGGGAATACTATGGCTACACCTTC.

This clone was counted a few times. The rearrangement joins TRBV5-1 to TRBJ1-2, with 12 positions matching TRBD1. Germline V CDR1 and CDR2: SGHRS, YFSETQ. The V segment lost 0 bases and the J segment 3 bases; nucleotides outside the gene matches: 6. CDR3 length: 17 amino acids. CDR3 sequence reads: CASSLVGQGANDYGYTF. For the CDR3, the DNA is TGCGCCAGCAGCTTGGTGGGACAGGGGGCGAATGACTATGGCTACACCTTC.

This clone was found a few times. The chain has TRBV2 and TRBJ2-1; 7 positions agree with TRBD2. The trim removed 3 bases at V and 3 bases at J, leaving 8 bases unmatched. CDR1 and CDR2 (germline): SNHLY, FYNNEI. The CDR3 is made up of 16 amino acids. CDR3 in DNA: TGTGCCAGCAGTGAGAGGTCGGGGGGTATCTACAATGAGCAGTTCTTC. Translated: CASSERSGGIYNEQFF.

In this sample, this clone turned up a few times. The J gene is TRBJ1-2, the V gene TRBV6-5, with a possible D match to TRBD1 (6 bases). Germline V gene lookup returns CDR1 MNHEY and CDR2 SVGAGI. V lost 0 bases, J lost 14 bases, and 25 bases lay in between. This CDR3 has 16 residues. CDR3 region: CASSYSVSGQGFPNTF. The CDR3 coding sequence is TGTGCCAGCAGTTACTCGGTTTCGGGACAAGGGTTCCCGAATACCTTC.

This clone occurred a few times. CDR3 DNA sequence: TGCGCCAGCAGCTTCGGGGCCAAAAACATTCAGTACTTC. Translated: CASSFGAKNIQYF. The J gene is TRBJ2-4, the V gene TRBV5-1; D remains unclear. This CDR3 spans 13 amino acids. V was pared by 2 bases and J by 1 base, with 4 bases between. Germline lookup yields CDR1 SGHRS and CDR2 YFSETQ.

This clone has just a few counts. The gene calls are TRBV10-2 and TRBJ2-7, with 7 positions matching TRBD2. The V segment lost 3 bases and the J segment 0 bases; nucleotides outside the gene matches: 5. The CDR3 extends over 15 amino acids. Germline assignment: CDR1 WSHSY and CDR2 SAAADI. CDR3: CASSDMGGISYEQYF. The CDR3 DNA reads as TGCGCCAGCAGTGACATGGGAGGGATCTCCTACGAGCAGTACTTC.

The rearrangement uses TRBV19 and TRBJ1-5, with 8 nucleotides matching TRBD1. J gave up 2 bases and V 5 bases, and 8 bases lay outside the gene matches. The germline gives CDR1 LNHDA, CDR2 SQIVND (reference sequence). The CDR3 sequence is 16 residues long. Here the CDR3 reads CASSLTQGAGNQPQHF. In DNA form, the CDR3 reads TGTGCCAGTAGTCTTACCCAGGGGGCGGGCAATCAGCCCCAGCATTTT.

CDR3 nucleotides: TGTGCCAGCAGTCTTGACAGGGTGAATGCAGATACGCAGTATTTT. Protein product: CASSLDRVNADTQYF. This chain links TRBV6-1 with TRBJ2-3; 7 nucleotides match TRBD1. CDR3 length equals 15 residues. V shed 5 bases and J 4 bases; nucleotides not matched to a gene: 9. Germline loops: CDR1 MNHNS, CDR2 SASEGT.

The chain joins TRBV6-1 to TRBJ2-7; 9 bases align to TRBD1. The CDR3 totals 14 residues. Germline V CDR1 and CDR2: MNHNS, SASEGT. J gave up 3 bases and V 6 bases, and 6 bases lay outside the gene matches. The CDR3 DNA follows: TGTGCCAGCAGGCCCGGGACAGGGTTCTACGAGCAGTACTTC. This gives the protein CASRPGTGFYEQYF.

This chain connects TRBV6-5 to TRBJ2-1, with 9 bases aligning to TRBD1. The CDR3 length is 14 residues. Trimming removed 6 bases from V and 7 bases from J; junction bases left unmatched: 7. Per the germline V gene, CDR1 is MNHEY and CDR2 is SVGAGI. The CDR3 nucleotides are TGTGCCAGCAGGGGGACAGGGATTGGGAATGAGCAGTTCTTC. Encoded protein: CASRGTGIGNEQFF.

This clone has only a few counts. The chain has TRBV5-4 and TRBJ2-7; maybe TRBD2 (5 bases). V dropped 4 bases and J dropped 7 bases, with 15 bases sitting between them. CDR1 SGHNT and CDR2 YYREEE come from the germline V gene (reference sequence). The CDR3 length is 13 residues. CDR3 residues: CASSDGKSWEQYF. The CDR3 bases are TGTGCCAGCAGCGACGGGAAGTCTTGGGAGCAGTACTTC.

The V call is TRBV29-1, the J call TRBJ1-4; no reliable D call. Germline loops: CDR1 SQVTM, CDR2 ANQGSEA. There are 12 residues in the CDR3. Trimming pared 5 bases from V and 7 bases from J, leaving 11 bases between. The CDR3 region has the DNA TGCAGCGTTTCGGGGAGGAGTGAAAAACTGTTTTTT. It is translated as CSVSGRSEKLFF.

The chain joins TRBV27 to TRBJ2-7, with TRBD2 matching 10 bases. Germline V gives CDR1 MNHEY, CDR2 SMNVEV (reference sequence). CDR3 length: 16 amino acids. Trimming took 6 bases from V and 3 from J; bases not matched to a gene: 11. This CDR3 reads CASSLAGAGGLYEQYF. CDR3 DNA: TGTGCCAGCAGCCTAGCGGGGGCGGGGGGTCTCTACGAGCAGTACTTC.

The chain is built from TRBV5-1 and TRBJ2-5, with TRBD2 identical over 9 bases. Germline V lookup: CDR1 SGHRS, CDR2 YFSETQ. V lost 3 bases to trimming and J lost 3 bases; unmatched junction nucleotides: 6. This CDR3 spans 15 amino acids. Here the CDR3 DNA reads TGCGCCAGCAGCTCCACGGGCGGGAGGGAAGAGACCCAGTACTTC. Translated, it gives CASSSTGGREETQYF.

This rearrangement joins TRBV10-1 to TRBJ2-1, with D possibly TRBD2 on 7 matching bases. This CDR3 region has 15 residues. V lost 3 bases, J lost 3 bases, and 12 bases lay in between. In germline, CDR1 is WNHNN, CDR2 SYGVQD (reference sequence). CDR3 protein: CASSESGGLYNEQFF. CDR3 DNA sequence: TGCGCCAGCAGTGAATCGGGGGGCCTCTACAATGAGCAGTTCTTC.

As concerns this clone: Other DNA sequences in this specimen translate into the identical CDR3. The J gene is TRBJ1-2, the V gene TRBV6-5, with D maybe TRBD1 (5 bases). CDR1 is MNHEY and CDR2 is SVGAGI in the germline V gene. Trimming pared 1 base from V and 7 bases from J, leaving 10 bases between. The CDR3 has 13 residues. CDR3 protein: CASSYLQGSGYTF. CDR3 coding DNA: TGTGCCAGCAGTTACTTGCAGGGCAGTGGCTACACCTTC.

This clone was seen only a few times. This chain connects TRBV7-2 to TRBJ2-7; a possible D gene is TRBD1 (6 bases). Per germline, CDR1 SGHTA and CDR2 FQGNSA. The CDR3 extends over 15 amino acids. The ends were cut back, 5 bases at V and 0 bases at J, with 14 bases in the middle. CDR3 amino acids: CASSRTTGSSYEQYF. Written as DNA, the CDR3 is TGTGCCAGCAGCCGTACGACAGGTTCCTCCTACGAGCAGTACTTC.

This clone turned up a few times. Different DNA sequences within this sample yield the same CDR3. The V call is TRBV19, the J call TRBJ1-1; D is unclear. The CDR3 sequence is 13 residues long. Trimming shortened V by 6 bases and J by 0 bases, and 8 bases separated the two germline ends. Per germline, CDR1 LNHDA and CDR2 SQIVND (reference sequence). The CDR3 loop is CASRGQLNTEAFF. The CDR3 nucleotides read TGTGCCAGTAGGGGCCAGTTGAACACTGAAGCTTTCTTT.

This chain connects TRBV11-2 to TRBJ2-7; D possibly corresponds to TRBD1 (5 bases). V was cut by 2 bases and J by 3 bases, with 5 bases left in between. Germline values: CDR1 SGHAT, CDR2 FQNNGV. This CDR3 has 12 amino acids. The CDR3 reads CASSLQGYEQYF. In DNA, the CDR3 is TGTGCCAGCAGCTTACAGGGCTACGAGCAGTACTTC. Based on the CDR3 plus reference TRBV11-2 and TRBJ2-7, the full variable domain is EAGVAQSPRYKIIEKRQSVAFWCNPISGHATLYWYQQILGQGPKLLIQFQNNGVVDDSQLPKDRFSAERLKGVDSTLKIQPAKLEDSAVYLCASSLQGYEQYFGPGTRLTVT.

The CDR3 region has the DNA TGTGCCAGCAGCCGGACTGCGGGAAACACCATATATTTT. It yields the protein CASSRTAGNTIYF. The chain employs TRBV7-9 and TRBJ1-3; D not resolved. The germline gives CDR1 SEHNR, CDR2 FQNEAQ (reference sequence). The V end was cut by 5 bases, the J end by 4 bases, with 9 bases between. The CDR3 covers 13 residues. Complete variable domain (other parts from reference TRBV7-9 and TRBJ1-3): DTGVSQNPRHKITKRGQNVTFRCDPISEHNRLYWYRQTLGQGPEFLTYFQNEAQLEKSRLLSDRFSAERPKGSFSTLEIQRTEQGDSAMYLCASSRTAGNTIYFGEGSWLTVV.

V and J are TRBV7-6 and TRBJ1-2, with 7 bases aligning to TRBD1. Looked up from germline, CDR1 is SGHVS and CDR2 is FNYEAQ. The V and J ends lost 5 bases and 6 bases, in that order; junction bases with no gene match: 6. The CDR3 has 13 residues. The CDR3 here is CASSPRQGHGYTF. The CDR3 DNA follows: TGTGCCAGCAGCCCCCGACAGGGCCATGGCTACACCTTC.

This clone has only a few counts. The rearrangement uses TRBV5-1 and TRBJ2-1; no reliable D call. V was pared by 0 bases and J by 5 bases, with 6 bases between. CDR3 length: 13 amino acids. From germline, CDR1 is SGHRS and CDR2 YFSETQ. CDR3 in amino acids: CASSLAYNNEQFF. DNA of the CDR3: TGCGCCAGCAGCTTGGCCTATAACAATGAGCAGTTCTTC.

The chain is built from TRBV5-6 and TRBJ1-5, with D possibly being TRBD1 (6 bases). The CDR3 loop spans 13 amino acids. Trimming cost V 4 bases and J 7 bases, with 12 bases left between them. Germline V gene data show CDR1 as SGHDT and CDR2 as YYEEEE. The CDR3 region is CASSGGGGQPQHF. CDR3 DNA sequence: TGTGCCAGCAGCGGGGGCGGGGGACAGCCCCAGCATTTT.

The chain links TRBV2 to TRBJ2-7, with D unresolved. This CDR3 spans 12 amino acids. V was shortened by 6 bases and J by 7 bases, with 13 bases between the two germline ends. The germline gives CDR1 SNHLY, CDR2 FYNNEI. The CDR3 DNA is TGTGCCAGCAGACCCGACCCCAGGGAGCAGTACTTC. Amino acids: CASRPDPREQYF.

This chain's CDR3 is CASSRDSPLHF. The CDR3 DNA sequence: TGTGCCAGCAGCCGTGATTCACCCCTCCACTTT. This chain uses TRBV6-1 with TRBJ1-6; D gene uncertain. The germline CDR1 and CDR2 sequences are MNHNS and SASEGT. The V end was cut by 6 bases, the J end by 8 bases, with 5 bases between. The CDR3 covers 11 residues.

CDR3 in amino acids: CASSLGSAGGLGNTEAFF. The CDR3 bases are TGTGCCAGCAGCTTAGGTTCGGCAGGGGGCTTGGGGAACACTGAAGCTTTCTTT. The chain is built from TRBV7-8 and TRBJ1-1; TRBD1 matches 8 bases. V lost 1 base, J lost 1 base, and 11 bases stayed unmatched. Germline values: CDR1 SGHVS, CDR2 FQNEAQ. The CDR3 has 18 residues.